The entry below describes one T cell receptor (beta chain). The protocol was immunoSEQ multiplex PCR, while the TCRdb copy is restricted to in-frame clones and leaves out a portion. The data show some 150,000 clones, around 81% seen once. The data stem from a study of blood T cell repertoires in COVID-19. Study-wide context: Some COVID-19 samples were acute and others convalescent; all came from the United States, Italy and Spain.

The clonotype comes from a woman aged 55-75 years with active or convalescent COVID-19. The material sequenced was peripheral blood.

The chain's CDR3 is CASSGPGLAHEQYF. DNA for the CDR3: TGTGCCAGCAGTGGCCCGGGACTAGCTCACGAGCAGTACTTC. V is TRBV28 and J is TRBJ2-7, with 9 bases that match TRBD2. This CDR3 has 14 amino acids. V was pared by 5 bases and J by 5 bases, with 7 bases of the junction left unmatched. The germline gives CDR1 MDHEN, CDR2 SYDVKM.